The 31 T cell receptor beta chains below come from one sample, sequenced in a study of T cell changes during pregnancy in multiple sclerosis. Some clones are missing from TCRdb's copy, which holds only in-frame ones; the method was immunoSEQ multiplex PCR. The sample comprises around 30,000 clones, about 90% of which are singletons, and 3% to 4% rests with the top ten. This specimen was CD8+ T cells from peripheral blood mononuclear cells, taken in the third trimester of pregnancy. Source of these receptors: a female donor with multiple sclerosis, enrolled in a pregnancy study.

The chain uses TRBV7-9 and TRBJ2-7; TRBD1 matches at 7 bases. Germline assignment: CDR1 SEHNR and CDR2 FQNEAQ (reference sequence). Losses at the gene ends were 2 bases for V and 1 base for J; bases not matched to a gene: 5. The length of the CDR3 is 15 residues. CDR3 nucleotides: TGTGCCAGCAGCTTAAACCGGGACAGTTCCTACGAGCAGTACTTC. Encoded protein: CASSLNRDSSYEQYF.

This rearrangement joins TRBV10-3 to TRBJ1-1, with a possible D match to TRBD1 (6 bases). This CDR3 region has 14 residues. Germline V gene data show CDR1 as ENHRY and CDR2 as SYGVKD. The V and J ends lost 0 bases and 3 bases respectively, with 8 bases between them. The DNA of the CDR3 is TGTGCCATCAGTGAGTCGGGGGCGGACACTGAAGCTTTCTTT. Translation: CAISESGADTEAFF.

This chain links TRBV5-6 with TRBJ1-4; 10 positions match TRBD1. The V gene end was trimmed by 0 bases and the J gene end by 6 bases; junction bases not matched to a gene: 5. Looked up from germline, CDR1 is SGHDT and CDR2 is YYEEEE. The CDR3 has 16 residues. This chain's CDR3 is CASSLVRTGGDEKLFF. Here the CDR3 DNA reads TGTGCCAGCAGCTTGGTTCGGACAGGGGGGGATGAAAAACTGTTTTTT.

The chain combines TRBV30 with TRBJ2-1; 8 positions agree with TRBD2. The germline CDR1 and CDR2 sequences are GTSNPN and SVGIG (reference sequence). Trimming cost V 8 bases and J 7 bases; bases outside gene matches: 10. The CDR3 covers 13 residues. The CDR3 coding sequence is TGTGCCAGATACGGGGGGGGCGCAAATGAGCAGTTCTTC. Protein product: CARYGGGANEQFF.

This clone was seen once. A much larger clone lies a single base off, so this may be a read error. This sample includes further DNA sequences coding for the same CDR3. This rearrangement joins TRBV18 to TRBJ1-6, with a weak D call TRBD1 (5 bases). Germline lookup yields CDR1 KGHSH and CDR2 LQKENI. CDR3 length equals 14 residues. CDR3 region: CASSLLGVNSPLHF. CDR3 sequence (DNA): TGTGCCAGCTCACTTTTAGGGGTAAATTCACCCCTTCACTTT.

The CDR3 bases are TGTGCCACCAGCAGAGATCGGGGGGGTAAGGAGCAGTTCTTC. Its protein product is CATSRDRGGKEQFF. The chain links TRBV15 to TRBJ2-1, with 8 positions matching TRBD2. Germline loops: CDR1 LNHNV, CDR2 YYDKDF (reference sequence). The V gene end was trimmed by 0 bases and the J gene end by 10 bases; junction bases not matched to a gene: 5. This CDR3 is 14 amino acids long.

This clone was counted a single time. The chain links TRBV5-6 to TRBJ2-7; 10 bases match TRBD1. V lost 3 bases and J lost 4; bases outside the gene matches: 1. The CDR3 covers 13 residues. Germline V lookup: CDR1 SGHDT, CDR2 YYEEEE. The CDR3 here is CASSSGQGYEQYF. CDR3 coding DNA: TGTGCCAGCAGCTCGGGACAGGGGTACGAGCAGTACTTC. The entire variable domain, with the rest obtained from reference TRBV5-6 and TRBJ2-7, is as follows: DAGVTQSPTHLIKTRGQQVTLRCSPKSGHDTVSWYQQALGQGPQFIFQYYEEEERQRGNFPDRFSGHQFPNYSSELNVNALLLGDSALYLCASSSGQGYEQYFGPGTRLTVT.

V gene TRBV4-1 combines with J gene TRBJ2-1, with 9 nucleotides matching TRBD2. Germline V CDR1 and CDR2: MGHRA, YSYEKL. J gave up 5 bases and V 5 bases, and 10 bases lay outside the gene matches. CDR3 length equals 16 residues. In DNA form, the CDR3 reads TGCGCCAGCAGCGAATTCGCGGGGGGGGCAAACAATGAGCAGTTCTTC. Translation: CASSEFAGGANNEQFF.

The genes are TRBV5-4 and TRBJ2-3; 16 bases match TRBD2. V gave up 4 bases and J gave up 2 bases; unmatched junction bases: 4. CDR3 size: 17 residues. Looked up from germline, CDR1 is SGHNT and CDR2 is YYREEE (reference sequence). The CDR3 loop reads CASSPGLAGGPTDTQYF. CDR3 sequence (DNA): TGTGCCAGCAGCCCGGGACTAGCGGGGGGGCCCACAGATACGCAGTATTTT.

The V call is TRBV6-5, the J call TRBJ2-2, with a weak D call TRBD1 (6 bases). This CDR3 is 14 amino acids long. The germline V and J ends were trimmed by 7 bases and 2 bases, with 11 bases remaining between them. The germline CDR1 and CDR2 sequences are MNHEY and SVGAGI. The CDR3 nucleotides read TGTGCCAGCACCATCAGGGGAAACACCGGGGAGCTGTTTTTT. Protein sequence: CASTIRGNTGELFF.

V and J are TRBV6-4 and TRBJ2-2, with D hard to call. This CDR3 contains 15 residues. V lost 0 bases and J 0 bases, leaving 5 bases between the germline ends. The germline gives CDR1 MRHNA, CDR2 SNTAGT. The CDR3 nucleotides read TGTGCCAGCAGTGACTCAGACACGAACACCGGGGAGCTGTTTTTT. Protein product: CASSDSDTNTGELFF.

This clone has just a few counts. The gene calls are TRBV5-1 and TRBJ1-1; no definite D call. The V gene's germline CDR1 is SGHRS and CDR2 YFSETQ. This CDR3 contains 14 residues. The V and J ends lost 0 bases and 6 bases respectively, with 12 bases between them. The CDR3 region is CASSLGGLGPEAFF. The CDR3 DNA is TGCGCCAGCAGCTTGGGAGGTCTAGGTCCTGAAGCTTTCTTT.

V is TRBV5-1 and J is TRBJ2-1; 7 bases align to TRBD1. V lost 1 base to trimming and J lost 0 bases; unmatched junction nucleotides: 7. CDR3 length: 17 amino acids. Germline V CDR1 and CDR2: SGHRS, YFSETQ. CDR3 sequence: CASSLWQGETSYNEQFF. Written as DNA, the CDR3 is TGCGCCAGCAGCTTGTGGCAGGGGGAAACCTCCTACAATGAGCAGTTCTTC.

V is TRBV2 and J is TRBJ1-1; a weak D match, TRBD1 (6 bases). V was cut by 6 bases and J by 0 bases, with 20 bases left in between. CDR1 and CDR2 from the germline V gene are SNHLY and FYNNEI. The CDR3 sequence is 17 residues long. The CDR3 region is CASSRGGGHSMNTEAFF. CDR3 sequence (DNA): TGTGCCAGCAGCCGCGGTGGGGGCCACTCCATGAACACTGAAGCTTTCTTT. The whole variable domain, remainder taken from reference TRBV2 and TRBJ1-1, is EPEVTQTPSHQVTQMGQEVILRCVPISNHLYFYWYRQILGQKVEFLVSFYNNEISEKSEIFDDQFSVERPDGSNFTLKIRSTKLEDSAMYFCASSRGGGHSMNTEAFFGQGTRLTVV.

V and J are TRBV5-1 and TRBJ2-3; 10 nucleotides align to TRBD1. The germline CDR1 and CDR2 sequences are SGHRS and YFSETQ. V lost 0 bases, J lost 6 bases, and 7 bases stayed unmatched. The CDR3 runs to 16 residues. This CDR3 is CASSLGDRGHPDTQYF. The CDR3 region has the DNA TGCGCCAGCAGCTTGGGTGACAGGGGGCACCCGGATACGCAGTATTTT.

The chain links TRBV27 to TRBJ2-1, with 7 bases that match TRBD2. Germline CDR1 reads MNHEY; CDR2 reads SMNVEV (reference sequence). The CDR3 consists of 15 residues. V lost 7 bases and J lost 3; bases outside the gene matches: 9. In DNA form, the CDR3 reads TGTGCCAGCACTTCTTTGCCGGGGGGCTACAATGAGCAGTTCTTC. Its translation is CASTSLPGGYNEQFF.

The rearrangement links TRBV9 to TRBJ2-7; 8 bases agree with TRBD1. The ends lost 4 bases at V and 2 bases at J; junction bases unmatched: 5. Germline CDR1 reads SGDLS; CDR2 reads YYNGEE. This CDR3 contains 14 residues. In nucleotides, the CDR3 is TGTGCCAGCAGCCCGGGACAGGATACCTACGAGCAGTACTTC. Translating gives CASSPGQDTYEQYF.

V is TRBV6-1 and J is TRBJ2-3; weak D call: TRBD1 (5 bases). Germline V lookup: CDR1 MNHNS, CDR2 SASEGT. Trimming removed 10 bases from V and 0 bases from J, with 17 bases in between. The length of the CDR3 is 15 residues. This chain's CDR3 is CATQDTHYSTDTQYF. The CDR3 DNA follows: TGTGCCACCCAGGACACTCACTACAGCACAGATACGCAGTATTTT.

This chain connects TRBV13 to TRBJ1-2; perhaps TRBD1 as D (6 bases). Germline CDR1 is PRHDT and CDR2 is FYEKMQ (reference sequence). V was shortened by 4 bases and J by 8 bases, with 17 bases between the two germline ends. CDR3 size: 14 residues. CDR3 sequence reads: CASSSYRTVQGYTF. In nucleotides, the CDR3 is TGTGCCAGCAGCTCCTACAGGACAGTTCAAGGCTACACCTTC.

This clone was found once. The chain links TRBV2 to TRBJ1-2, with D perhaps TRBD1 (5 bases). The CDR3 spans 12 residues. Germline V CDR1 and CDR2: SNHLY, FYNNEI. V shed 8 bases and J shed 3 bases, with 10 bases lying between them. CDR3 loop: CASVGEDYGYTF. DNA of the CDR3: TGTGCCAGCGTGGGGGAGGACTATGGCTACACCTTC.

V usage is TRBV19 and J usage is TRBJ1-5; TRBD1 might be the D (6 bases). CDR1 is LNHDA and CDR2 is SQIVND in the germline V gene (reference sequence). The CDR3 runs to 15 residues. Trimming shortened V by 7 bases and J by 7 bases, and 20 bases separated the two germline ends. The chain's CDR3 is CASKPTRGEVQPQHF. In DNA, the CDR3 is TGTGCCAGTAAACCCACCAGGGGCGAGGTACAGCCCCAGCATTTT.

As DNA, the CDR3 is TGTGCCAGCAGTTACCCAGGGAATCAATATGGCTACACCTTC. Its translation is CASSYPGNQYGYTF. This chain joins TRBV6-6 and TRBJ1-2; D possibly corresponds to TRBD1 (5 bases). V was trimmed by 2 bases and J by 5 bases, leaving 12 bases between them. The CDR3 is made up of 14 amino acids. Germline V gives CDR1 MNHNY, CDR2 SVGAGI (reference sequence).

V usage is TRBV6-5 and J usage is TRBJ2-7; the D gene is possibly TRBD1 (6 bases). The CDR3 consists of 13 residues. In germline, CDR1 is MNHEY, CDR2 SVGAGI. Trimming cost V 5 bases and J 1 base, with 9 bases left between them. The CDR3 DNA sequence: TGTGCCAGCAGTAGCGGACAGTCCTACGAGCAGTACTTC. This sequence encodes CASSSGQSYEQYF.

This chain's CDR3 is CASSLREGGPDTQYF. The CDR3 DNA sequence: TGTGCCAGCAGCTTAAGGGAGGGGGGCCCAGATACGCAGTATTTT. The chain joins TRBV7-3 to TRBJ2-3; maybe TRBD2 (7 bases). CDR1 and CDR2 (germline): SGHTA, FQGTGA. Trimming took 1 base from V and 4 from J, leaving 12 bases between them. This CDR3 contains 15 residues.

The J gene is TRBJ2-6, the V gene TRBV4-3; no definite D call. The CDR3 sequence is 17 residues long. Germline assignment: CDR1 LGHNA and CDR2 YSLEER. The V end lost 1 base, the J end lost 1 base, and 11 bases lay between the germline ends. CDR3 region: CASSQVVSSSGANVLTF. The CDR3 coding sequence is TGCGCCAGCAGCCAAGTCGTGAGCTCGTCTGGGGCCAACGTCCTGACTTTC.

This clone was found once. The CDR3 loop reads CASKGAGDTGELFF. CDR3 bases: TGTGCCAGTAAGGGAGCGGGGGACACCGGGGAGCTGTTTTTT. This chain links TRBV19 with TRBJ2-2; the match to TRBD2 covers 8 bases. Germline V gives CDR1 LNHDA, CDR2 SQIVND (reference sequence). There are 14 residues in the CDR3. V was pared by 7 bases and J by 3 bases, with 4 bases of the junction left unmatched.

The chain has TRBV6-5 and TRBJ2-7, with D possibly being TRBD1 (5 bases). Germline values: CDR1 MNHEY, CDR2 SVGAGI. With 5 bases removed from V and 5 bases from J, the gap between germline ends came to 19 bases. The CDR3 runs 15 residues. The CDR3 DNA follows: TGTGCCAGCAGTCCTCGGCCAGGGCCCTACGACGAGCAGTACTTC. Protein sequence: CASSPRPGPYDEQYF.

V gene TRBV6-4 combines with J gene TRBJ2-1; no firm D call. The CDR3 sequence is 15 residues long. Germline lookup yields CDR1 MRHNA and CDR2 SNTAGT. V lost 4 bases, J lost 0 bases, and 10 bases lay in between. CDR3 sequence (DNA): TGTGCCAGCAGTGCGGTAGCCGACTCCTACAATGAGCAGTTCTTC. As protein: CASSAVADSYNEQFF.

The chain couples TRBV5-8 to TRBJ2-3; maybe TRBD2 (6 bases). Per germline, CDR1 SGHTS and CDR2 YDEGEE. V dropped 3 bases and J dropped 6 bases, with 17 bases sitting between them. The CDR3 is made up of 15 amino acids. In DNA, the CDR3 is TGTGCCAGCAGCTCCCGGATAGCGGTGGAGGATACGCAGTATTTT. It codes for CASSSRIAVEDTQYF.

The gene calls are TRBV5-5 and TRBJ2-1, with TRBD1 as a possible D gene (6 bases). CDR3 length: 11 amino acids. The V end lost 6 bases, the J end lost 7 bases, and 8 bases lay between the germline ends. Germline lookup yields CDR1 SGHKS and CDR2 YYEKEE (reference sequence). CDR3 DNA sequence: TGTGCCAGCATCAGGGGAAATGAGCAGTTCTTC. It specifies CASIRGNEQFF.

This clone was observed a handful of times. The chain joins TRBV25-1 to TRBJ1-5; no clear D gene. The CDR3 spans 15 residues. Germline CDR1 is MGHDK and CDR2 is SYGVNS. Trimming shortened V by 3 bases and J by 4 bases, and 13 bases separated the two germline ends. Here the CDR3 DNA reads TGTGCCAGCAGTGAGGCGGGCGGGATAAATCAGCCCCAGCATTTT. Its translation is CASSEAGGINQPQHF.